This passage covers 28 T cell receptor beta chains from one sample sequenced in a study of CD8 T cells in Susac syndrome. It was with random hexamers that about 0.45 to 1 ug RNA was reverse transcribed. TCRdb passed the immunoSEQ multiplex PCR reads through MiXCR, listing each CDR3 protein once. Of 190,000 or so distinct CDR3 sequences listed, about 95% are singletons. The specimen was CD4+ T cells from PBMCs. The receptors here all came from a human donor with multiple sclerosis.

The gene calls are TRBV6-6 and TRBJ2-7; 7 bases line up with TRBD1. V lost 6 bases and J lost 2; bases outside the gene matches: 7. The CDR3 extends over 14 amino acids. CDR1 and CDR2 from the germline V gene are MNHNY and SVGAGI (reference sequence). CDR3 coding DNA: TGTGCCAGCAGACCTCGACAGGGACCCTACGAGCAGTACTTC. Translated: CASRPRQGPYEQYF.

The rearrangement uses TRBV29-1 and TRBJ2-5, with D perhaps TRBD1 (5 bases). Trimming took 4 bases from V and 1 from J, leaving 13 bases between them. This CDR3 has 14 residues. Germline-derived CDR1 and CDR2 are SQVTM and ANQGSEA. In DNA, the CDR3 is TGCAGCGTTGGGGGTAAGGGGTTCCAAGAGACCCAGTACTTC. Translation: CSVGGKGFQETQYF.

The V and J genes are TRBV3-1 and TRBJ2-3; D is perhaps TRBD2 (6 bases). Trimming removed 6 bases from V and 2 bases from J, with 21 bases in between. This CDR3 spans 17 amino acids. The germline CDR1 and CDR2 sequences are LGHDT and YNNKEL (reference sequence). The CDR3 DNA follows: TGTGCCAGCAGTCCTAACTTGATCGGGGGAACCACAGATACGCAGTATTTT. Translated: CASSPNLIGGTTDTQYF.

This clonotype has only one observation. V usage is TRBV20-1 and J usage is TRBJ1-4; no clear D gene. The V end lost 4 bases, the J end lost 8 bases, and 14 bases lay between the germline ends. Germline V lookup: CDR1 DFQATT, CDR2 SNEGSKA (reference sequence). This CDR3 has 13 residues. DNA of the CDR3: TGCAGTGCTATTGAGGGTGCGGGAGAAAAACTGTTTTTT. It codes for CSAIEGAGEKLFF.

The gene calls are TRBV12-3 or TRBV12-4 and TRBJ2-1; 11 bases map to TRBD2. CDR3 length equals 17 residues. The trim removed 6 bases at V and 5 bases at J, leaving 12 bases unmatched. The CDR3: CASRQFSGTSGNNEQFF. CDR3 sequence (DNA): TGTGCCAGCAGGCAGTTTTCCGGGACTAGCGGAAACAATGAGCAGTTCTTC.

The V gene is TRBV7-9, the J gene TRBJ2-7; 9 bases map to TRBD1. The V segment lost 9 bases and the J segment 4 bases; nucleotides outside the gene matches: 1. Germline V lookup: CDR1 SEHNR, CDR2 FQNEAQ (reference sequence). The CDR3 runs to 11 residues. In nucleotides, the CDR3 is TGTGCCAGTGACAGGGGGTACGAGCAGTACTTC. This encodes CASDRGYEQYF.

V is TRBV30 and J is TRBJ2-5; D gene uncertain. Trimming shortened V by 5 bases and J by 5 bases, and 9 bases separated the two germline ends. CDR1 and CDR2 from the germline V gene are GTSNPN and SVGIG (reference sequence). CDR3 length: 11 residues. The CDR3 DNA reads TGTGCCTGGGGGCGCCCGGAGACCCAGTACTTC. Protein: CAWGRPETQYF.

In its sample, this clonotype was seen once. The chain is built from TRBV20-1 and TRBJ1-5; the D gene is possibly TRBD1 (5 bases). The CDR3 is 13 residues long. The germline V gene encodes CDR1 DFQATT and CDR2 SNEGSKA (reference sequence). V was shortened by 6 bases and J by 6 bases, with 15 bases between the two germline ends. CDR3 sequence: CSASTRGGQPQHF. CDR3 nucleotides: TGCAGTGCCTCTACAAGGGGTGGTCAGCCCCAGCATTTT.

This clonotype was observed once. V gene TRBV18 combines with J gene TRBJ2-3; D is perhaps TRBD1 (5 bases). CDR1 KGHSH and CDR2 LQKENI come from the germline V gene. This CDR3 is built from 12 residues. V lost 8 bases to trimming and J lost 2 bases, with 8 bases between them. The CDR3 DNA sequence: TGTGCCAGCCGACAGCTCACAGATACGCAGTATTTT. This sequence encodes CASRQLTDTQYF.

V gene TRBV6-6 combines with J gene TRBJ1-1; the match to TRBD1 covers 8 bases. V lost 5 bases to trimming and J lost 5 bases; unmatched junction nucleotides: 7. Germline V gene sequence: CDR1 MNHNY, CDR2 SVGAGI (reference sequence). CDR3 length: 14 residues. The CDR3 spells CASSGHTGGTEAFF. CDR3 in DNA: TGTGCCAGCAGTGGACACACAGGGGGAACTGAAGCTTTCTTT.

The J gene is TRBJ2-7, the V gene TRBV4-1, with a tentative D call TRBD1 (6 bases). The V and J ends lost 3 bases and 1 base respectively, with 13 bases between them. This CDR3 spans 15 amino acids. The germline CDR1 and CDR2 sequences are MGHRA and YSYEKL. As DNA, the CDR3 is TGCGCCAGCAGCCAGGGGGACACTAGATCCTACGAGCAGTACTTC. Its protein product is CASSQGDTRSYEQYF.

The chain has TRBV7-8 and TRBJ2-4; 8 nucleotides match TRBD1. This CDR3 contains 15 residues. The V and J ends lost 0 bases and 9 bases, in that order; junction bases with no gene match: 7. Germline assignment: CDR1 SGHVS and CDR2 FQNEAQ. CDR3 amino acids: CASSLAGQGAVIQYF. CDR3 DNA: TGTGCCAGCAGCTTAGCGGGGCAGGGGGCGGTCATTCAGTACTTC.

The V gene is TRBV11-2, the J gene TRBJ2-1, with D perhaps TRBD1 (5 bases). CDR3 length: 12 residues. In germline, CDR1 is SGHAT, CDR2 FQNNGV. The V end lost 3 bases, the J end lost 8 bases, and 8 bases lay between the germline ends. CDR3 protein: CASSLQGYEQFF. CDR3 DNA sequence: TGTGCCAGCAGCTTGCAGGGATATGAGCAGTTCTTC.

This rearrangement joins TRBV20-1 to TRBJ1-4; 8 nucleotides match TRBD1. V lost 3 bases, J lost 8 bases, and 5 bases stayed unmatched. The germline V gene encodes CDR1 DFQATT and CDR2 SNEGSKA (reference sequence). The CDR3 length is 13 residues. CDR3 DNA sequence: TGCAGTGCTAGCGACAGGGGCGGCGAAAAACTGTTTTTT. Translating gives CSASDRGGEKLFF.

The gene calls are TRBV9 and TRBJ2-3; D perhaps matches TRBD2 (6 bases). Germline V lookup: CDR1 SGDLS, CDR2 YYNGEE. This CDR3 is built from 15 residues. V lost 0 bases and J 2 bases, leaving 10 bases between the germline ends. The CDR3 loop reads CASSVEGGTTDTQYF. CDR3 DNA sequence: TGTGCCAGCAGCGTAGAGGGCGGGACCACAGATACGCAGTATTTT.

The chain links TRBV9 to TRBJ2-7; D remains ambiguous. Per the germline V gene, CDR1 is SGDLS and CDR2 is YYNGEE. The length of the CDR3 is 14 residues. The V end was cut by 0 bases, the J end by 4 bases, with 11 bases between. The CDR3 nucleotides read TGTGCCAGCAGCGTAGTAGACGGATCTTACGAGCAGTACTTC. Its protein product is CASSVVDGSYEQYF.

This chain joins TRBV5-6 and TRBJ2-3, with 10 bases lining up with TRBD2. The CDR3 is 16 amino acids. The V gene end was trimmed by 4 bases and the J gene end by 0 bases; junction bases not matched to a gene: 5. Germline V CDR1 and CDR2: SGHDT, YYEEEE. CDR3 sequence reads: CASSPPTSGSTDTQYF. CDR3 coding DNA: TGTGCCAGCAGCCCTCCGACTAGCGGGAGCACAGATACGCAGTATTTT.

The chain joins TRBV15 to TRBJ1-1, with 7 positions matching TRBD1. Germline V gene sequence: CDR1 LNHNV, CDR2 YYDKDF (reference sequence). The CDR3 spans 15 residues. V was clipped by 3 bases and J by 1 base; unmatched bases: 5. The DNA of the CDR3 is TGTGCCACCAGCAGGACAGGGAGTGGGAACACTGAAGCTTTCTTT. Translated, it gives CATSRTGSGNTEAFF.

This clonotype was observed once. This sequence joins TRBV5-1 and TRBJ2-2; D not certain. Trimming left V 0 bases short and J 3 bases short, with 9 bases between. Germline lookup yields CDR1 SGHRS and CDR2 YFSETQ. The CDR3 loop spans 15 amino acids. The CDR3 DNA sequence: TGCGCCAGCAGCTTGGGGGGAACACACACCGGGGAGCTGTTTTTT. Amino acids: CASSLGGTHTGELFF.

V is TRBV29-1 and J is TRBJ2-7, with TRBD1 as a possible D gene (5 bases). The ends were cut back, 4 bases at V and 5 bases at J, with 12 bases in the middle. CDR3 length equals 12 residues. Germline V CDR1 and CDR2: SQVTM, ANQGSEA. This CDR3 reads CSVGQGANEQYF. CDR3 DNA sequence: TGCAGCGTTGGGCAAGGGGCTAACGAGCAGTACTTC.

V is TRBV11-2 and J is TRBJ2-5; the D gene is possibly TRBD2 (6 bases). V was shortened by 4 bases and J by 2 bases, with 11 bases between the two germline ends. The CDR3 consists of 14 residues. Per germline, CDR1 SGHAT and CDR2 FQNNGV. CDR3: CASSSRREQETQYF. For the CDR3, the DNA is TGTGCCAGCAGCTCCCGGAGGGAGCAAGAGACCCAGTACTTC.

A single count supports this clonotype. This chain uses TRBV20-1 with TRBJ2-7, with 7 nucleotides matching TRBD2. J gave up 5 bases and V 5 bases, and 12 bases lay outside the gene matches. CDR1 is DFQATT and CDR2 is SNEGSKA in the germline V gene (reference sequence). This CDR3 has 14 residues. The CDR3 region is CSAPPGLQHDEQYF. Written as DNA, the CDR3 is TGCAGTGCTCCCCCGGGACTACAACACGACGAGCAGTACTTC.

This clonotype was counted once. This chain uses TRBV20-1 with TRBJ2-1; the match to TRBD1 covers 8 bases. Trimming removed 0 bases from V and 1 base from J; junction bases left unmatched: 5. The CDR3 length is 16 residues. Germline assignment: CDR1 DFQATT and CDR2 SNEGSKA (reference sequence). The CDR3 region is CSARDPRTGSYNEQFF. The CDR3 coding sequence is TGCAGTGCTAGAGATCCCAGGACAGGGTCCTACAATGAGCAGTTCTTC.

The chain has TRBV29-1 and TRBJ2-2; TRBD1 matches 9 bases. J was trimmed by 4 bases and V by 7 bases; bases with no gene match: 7. Germline values: CDR1 SQVTM, CDR2 ANQGSEA. This CDR3 comprises 14 residues. CDR3 DNA sequence: TGCAGCGCGGGGACAGGGTGGGGCACCGGGGAGCTGTTTTTT. Translating it yields CSAGTGWGTGELFF.

The chain employs TRBV9 and TRBJ2-3; 9 bases are a match to TRBD2. The length of the CDR3 is 15 residues. Looked up from germline, CDR1 is SGDLS and CDR2 is YYNGEE. The ends lost 0 bases at V and 4 bases at J; junction bases unmatched: 3. CDR3 amino acids: CASSVVAGDSDTQYF. In DNA, the CDR3 is TGTGCCAGCAGCGTAGTAGCGGGAGATTCAGATACGCAGTATTTT.

The chain is built from TRBV24-1 and TRBJ1-2, with D unclear. This CDR3 comprises 11 residues. The germline CDR1 and CDR2 sequences are KGHDR and SFDVKD. Trimming left V 5 bases short and J 6 bases short, with 6 bases between. The CDR3 reads CATSGADGYTF. As DNA, the CDR3 is TGTGCCACCAGTGGAGCAGATGGCTACACCTTC.

This chain uses TRBV6-2 or TRBV6-3 with TRBJ1-1; D gene unclear. CDR1 MNHEY and CDR2 SVGEGT come from the germline V gene. There are 13 residues in the CDR3. V was pared by 8 bases and J by 4 bases, with 14 bases between. The chain's CDR3 is CASLPPLGTEAFF. The CDR3 DNA reads as TGTGCCAGCTTGCCACCGTTGGGCACTGAAGCTTTCTTT.

The rearrangement uses TRBV5-1 and TRBJ2-3; a possible D gene is TRBD1 (5 bases). The germline CDR1 and CDR2 sequences are SGHRS and YFSETQ. This CDR3 is built from 14 residues. Trimming left V 4 bases short and J 2 bases short, with 11 bases between. The CDR3 loop is CASSPGILTDTQYF. CDR3 nucleotide sequence: TGCGCCAGCAGCCCAGGGATTCTCACAGATACGCAGTATTTT.